The next 12 T cell receptor beta chains were all read from a single sample in a study of blood T cell repertoires in COVID-19. TCRdb's table, derived via immunoSEQ multiplex PCR, lists solely in-frame clones and lacks some. The table lists approximately 170,000 clones, around nine tenths of them singletons. The sequenced sample was peripheral blood. These receptors all stem from a young man with active or convalescent COVID-19.

The CDR3 loop is CASSYSTSGGLDTQYF. CDR3 coding DNA: TGTGCCAGCAGTTACTCGACTAGCGGGGGCCTAGATACGCAGTATTTT. The rearrangement links TRBV6-5 to TRBJ2-3; 12 nucleotides line up with TRBD2. CDR3 size: 16 residues. Looked up from germline, CDR1 is MNHEY and CDR2 is SVGAGI. Unmatched junction bases numbered 3, after V lost 0 bases and J lost 5 bases.

The V and J genes are TRBV21-1 and TRBJ2-7; the table's D call of TRBD2 was not tested on the DNA. TRBV21-1 is a listed pseudogene. The CDR3 runs to 12 residues. The CDR3 sequence: CASSGYYYEQYF. The CDR3 DNA reads as TGTGCCAGCAGTGGTTACTACTACGAGCAGTACTTC.

The table lists this clone with a few counts. The chain uses TRBV27 and TRBJ2-7; perhaps TRBD1 as D (5 bases). The CDR3 consists of 15 residues. Trimming took off 2 bases at V and 2 bases at J, with 13 bases between the two ends. CDR1 is MNHEY, CDR2 SMNVEV, per germline (reference sequence). The CDR3 is CASSLAPGRAYEQYV. Written as DNA, the CDR3 is TGTGCCAGCAGTTTAGCTCCAGGCAGGGCCTACGAGCAGTACGTC.

The chain carries TRBV5-4 and TRBJ2-6, with D possibly matching TRBD1 (6 bases). Germline V gene lookup returns CDR1 SGHNT and CDR2 YYREEE (reference sequence). The CDR3 has 20 residues. V dropped 0 bases and J dropped 1 base, with 20 bases sitting between them. The CDR3 loop reads CASSLGVWLGAGSGANVLTF. CDR3 sequence (DNA): TGTGCCAGCAGCTTGGGTGTCTGGTTGGGGGCAGGGTCTGGGGCCAACGTCCTGACTTTC.

This clone has just a few counts. The CDR3 protein is CASSLPGANTGELFF. The CDR3, as DNA: TGCGCCAGCAGCTTACCGGGGGCGAACACCGGGGAGCTGTTTTTT. V is TRBV5-1 and J is TRBJ2-2, with D possibly being TRBD2 (6 bases). Looked up from germline, CDR1 is SGHRS and CDR2 is YFSETQ. The CDR3 sequence is 15 residues long. Trimming shortened V by 2 bases and J by 0 bases, and 8 bases separated the two germline ends.

V and J are TRBV7-2 and TRBJ2-5; a weak D match, TRBD2 (6 bases). Between the trimmed V and J ends, which lost 1 base and 5 bases, there was a span of 14 bases. CDR3 length: 15 amino acids. Germline CDR1 SGHTA, CDR2 FQGNSA. The chain's CDR3 is CASSLEAGPWETQYF. The CDR3, as DNA: TGTGCCAGCAGCTTAGAGGCGGGGCCTTGGGAGACCCAGTACTTC.

The J gene is TRBJ2-5, the V gene TRBV24-1; D is possibly TRBD1 (6 bases). With 3 bases removed from V and 7 bases from J, the gap between germline ends came to 17 bases. This CDR3 region has 15 residues. Germline-derived CDR1 and CDR2 are KGHDR and SFDVKD. The CDR3 bases are TGTGCCACCAGTGATCCTCAGACAGGTCCCTGGACCCAGTACTTC. Its translation: CATSDPQTGPWTQYF.

This chain connects TRBV29-1 to TRBJ2-7; 10 bases match TRBD1. CDR3 length: 17 residues. Trimming cost V 3 bases and J 4 bases; bases outside gene matches: 15. Germline assignment: CDR1 SQVTM and CDR2 ANQGSEA. This chain's CDR3 is CSVDVGGTGQGWYEQYF. In DNA, the CDR3 is TGCAGCGTTGACGTCGGGGGGACGGGACAGGGGTGGTACGAGCAGTACTTC.

The genes are TRBV28 and TRBJ1-2; 7 bases align to TRBD1. The CDR3 loop spans 16 amino acids. Per germline, CDR1 MDHEN and CDR2 SYDVKM. The V gene end was trimmed by 2 bases and the J gene end by 6 bases; junction bases not matched to a gene: 12. This CDR3 reads CASSLPRGAGGDGYTF. The CDR3 nucleotides are TGTGCCAGCAGTTTACCGCGCGGGGCAGGGGGTGATGGCTACACCTTC.

V is TRBV11-2 and J is TRBJ2-3; 7 bases align to TRBD2. Trimming removed 7 bases from V and 3 bases from J; junction bases left unmatched: 7. There are 14 residues in the CDR3. Germline V gene sequence: CDR1 SGHAT, CDR2 FQNNGV. CDR3 bases: TGTGCCAGCAACCGGTGGGGGGGGACAGATACGCAGTATTTT. Its protein is CASNRWGGTDTQYF.

V is TRBV29-1 and J is TRBJ1-1; TRBD1 might be the D (5 bases). This CDR3 is built from 14 residues. Germline V gene lookup returns CDR1 SQVTM and CDR2 ANQGSEA. Between the trimmed V and J ends, which lost 0 bases and 3 bases, there was a span of 11 bases. The CDR3 reads CSVEDPQGYTEAFF. CDR3 bases: TGCAGCGTTGAAGATCCCCAGGGTTACACTGAAGCTTTCTTT. The variable domain in full, completed from reference TRBV29-1 and TRBJ1-1, reads SAVISQKPSRDICQRGTSLTIQCQVDSQVTMMFWYRQQPGQSLTLIATANQGSEATYESGFVIDKFPISRPNLTFSTLTVSNMSPEDSSIYLCSVEDPQGYTEAFFGQGTRLTVV.

J is TRBJ1-5 and V is TRBV6-5; D unclear. The CDR3 is made up of 15 amino acids. Between the trimmed V and J ends, which lost 4 bases and 1 base, there was a span of 11 bases. Looked up from germline, CDR1 is MNHEY and CDR2 is SVGAGI. The DNA for the CDR3 is TGTGCCAGCAGTTTAAGGGAGAGCAGCAATCAGCCCCAGCATTTT. Protein sequence: CASSLRESSNQPQHF.